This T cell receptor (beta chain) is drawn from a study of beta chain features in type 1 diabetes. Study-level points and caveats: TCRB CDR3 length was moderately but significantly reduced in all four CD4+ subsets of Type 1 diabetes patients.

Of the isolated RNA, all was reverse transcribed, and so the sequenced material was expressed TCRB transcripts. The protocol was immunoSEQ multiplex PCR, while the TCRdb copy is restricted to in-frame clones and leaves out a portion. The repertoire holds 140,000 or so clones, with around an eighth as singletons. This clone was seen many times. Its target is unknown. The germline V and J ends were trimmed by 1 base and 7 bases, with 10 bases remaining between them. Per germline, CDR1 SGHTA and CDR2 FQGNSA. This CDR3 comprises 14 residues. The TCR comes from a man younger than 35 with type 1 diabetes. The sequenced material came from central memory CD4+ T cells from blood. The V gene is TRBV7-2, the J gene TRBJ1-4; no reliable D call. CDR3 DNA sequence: TGTGCCAGCAGCTTAGTGGACGGTGGTGAAAAACTGTTTTTT. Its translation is CASSLVDGGEKLFF.